The T cell receptor (beta chain) under discussion was sequenced for a study of OX40 agonist ivuxolimab in advanced cancers. Study in general: Patients received the agonistic anti-OX40 (CD134) antibody ivuxolimab.

Overall study results and limits: Among the lowest peripheral clonal expansion occurred in 0.1-3.0 mg/kg partial responders. More expanded clones were seen, on average, in CD8+ T cells than in CD4+.

From germline, CDR1 is SEHNR and CDR2 FQNEAQ (reference sequence). This CDR3 is 17 amino acids long. J gave up 8 bases and V 2 bases, and 16 bases lay outside the gene matches. Blood got drawn at baseline, again on cycle 4 day 1, and then on cycle 7 day 1. Repertoires were generated with immunoSEQ multiplex PCR, while TCRdb's copy carries only in-frame clones and drops some. The table lists some 96,000 clones, around nine tenths of them singletons. On this clone itself: Its target is not known.

The V gene is TRBV7-9, the J gene TRBJ1-2; 8 nucleotides match TRBD1. This TCR derives from an adult with an advanced solid tumor such as melanoma, head and neck, liver or kidney cancer. The specimen comprised CD4+ or CD8+ T cells sorted from blood, sampled in a trial of the OX40 agonist ivuxolimab. The DNA for the CDR3 is TGTGCCAGCAGCTTAAGGACAGGGAGAGTACCCATTGAGGGCTACACCTTC. Translated: CASSLRTGRVPIEGYTF.